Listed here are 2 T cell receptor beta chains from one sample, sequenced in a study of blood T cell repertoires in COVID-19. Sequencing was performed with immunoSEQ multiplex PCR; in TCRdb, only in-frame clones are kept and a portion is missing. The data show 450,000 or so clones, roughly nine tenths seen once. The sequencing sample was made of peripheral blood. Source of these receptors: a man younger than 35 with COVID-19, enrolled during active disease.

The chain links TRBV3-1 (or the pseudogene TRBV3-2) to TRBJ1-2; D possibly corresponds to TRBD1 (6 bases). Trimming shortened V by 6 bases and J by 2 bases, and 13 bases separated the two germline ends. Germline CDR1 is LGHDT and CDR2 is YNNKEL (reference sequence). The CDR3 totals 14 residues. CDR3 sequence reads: CASRNRARNYGYTF. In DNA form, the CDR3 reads TGTGCCAGCAGAAACAGGGCTCGCAACTATGGCTACACCTTC.

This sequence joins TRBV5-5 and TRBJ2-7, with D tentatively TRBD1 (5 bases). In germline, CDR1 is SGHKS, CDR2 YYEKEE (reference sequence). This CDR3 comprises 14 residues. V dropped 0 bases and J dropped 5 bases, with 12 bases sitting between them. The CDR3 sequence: CASSLAGWVNEQYF. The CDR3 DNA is TGTGCCAGCAGCTTGGCAGGGTGGGTCAACGAGCAGTACTTC.